The present T cell receptor (beta chain) was sequenced within a study of glioma-infiltrating T cells after dendritic cell vaccination. Study-wide results and limits: Patients with more pretreatment TILs had longer time to progression and survival.

Isocitrate dehydrogenase mutation was absent in all glioblastoma patients. Before vaccination, two weeks after the third vaccination, and at progression, PBMC were collected. Input was around 2 ug genomic DNA, or all available if less. Produced via immunoSEQ multiplex PCR; TCRdb's table is partial and in-frame only. The repertoire holds some 70,000 clones, 65% to 90% seen once, with 7.9% in the top ten. Comment on this clone: Its antigen is unidentified.

The CDR3 length is 13 residues. Germline V gene sequence: CDR1 KGHSH, CDR2 LQKENI. Trimming took off 7 bases at V and 2 bases at J, with 11 bases between the two ends. The gene calls are TRBV18 and TRBJ1-1; possibly TRBD1 for D (5 bases). Here the sequenced sample was blood, taken before dendritic cell vaccination. The sequence was obtained from a human donor with glioblastoma. As DNA, the CDR3 is TGTGCCAGCTGGCGGGACGAAAACACTGAAGCTTTCTTT. Protein: CASWRDENTEAFF.